This T cell receptor (beta chain) was recorded in a study of OX40 agonist ivuxolimab in advanced cancers. Points from the study as a whole: Clonal expansion was among the lowest in partial responders at 0.1-3.0 mg/kg, especially CD8+.

As for this clone: What it recognizes is unknown.

The assay was immunoSEQ multiplex PCR, and TCRdb's table has in-frame clones only and misses some. The sample carries tens of thousands of clones, 70% to 90% recorded once. Sample: CD4+ or CD8+ T cells sorted from blood, taken in a trial of the OX40 agonist ivuxolimab. This TCR derives from an adult with an advanced solid tumor such as melanoma, head and neck, liver or kidney cancer.

The CDR3 DNA reads TGTGCCAGTAGTATCGGGCAGGGCACAGATACGCAGTATTTT. Translating it yields CASSIGQGTDTQYF. The chain joins TRBV19 to TRBJ2-3; no definite D call. Germline CDR1 LNHDA, CDR2 SQIVND (reference sequence). The CDR3 has 14 amino acids. V lost 3 bases and J 1 base, leaving 8 bases between the germline ends.